A single sample gave rise to the 4 T cell receptor beta chains below, sequenced in a study of PD-1 blockade in classical Hodgkin lymphoma. Time point indicated: cycle 4 day 1 (C4D1), after less than 7 weeks of nivolumab. Brentuximab vedotin exposure varied among the patients, all of whom had relapsed after autologous stem cell transplantation. Sequencing was performed with immunoSEQ multiplex PCR; in TCRdb, only in-frame clones are kept and a portion is missing. Of roughly 56,000 clones in the sample, 70% to 90% were seen once. The sequenced sample was peripheral blood mononuclear cells (PBMCs), obtained before the fourth cycle of nivolumab. All receptors derive from a human donor with classical Hodgkin lymphoma.

The V call is TRBV11-3, the J call TRBJ2-3; TRBD1 matches 8 bases. The germline V gene has CDR1 SGHNT and CDR2 YENEEA. The CDR3 extends over 16 amino acids. V lost 1 base and J lost 1; bases outside the gene matches: 4. The CDR3 protein is CASSLGRGQGTDTQYF. As DNA, the CDR3 is TGTGCCAGCAGCTTAGGTCGGGGACAGGGCACAGATACGCAGTATTTT.

The CDR3 protein is CASKGALGSPLHF. The CDR3 DNA reads TGTGCCAGCAAAGGGGCCTTGGGGTCACCCCTCCACTTT. V usage is TRBV28 and J usage is TRBJ1-6; possibly TRBD1 for D (5 bases). Germline assignment: CDR1 MDHEN and CDR2 SYDVKM. V gave up 7 bases and J gave up 10 bases, with 14 bases separating them. The CDR3 runs to 13 residues.

This CDR3 is CASSRVQETQYF. CDR3 sequence (DNA): TGCGCCAGCAGCCGGGTGCAAGAGACCCAGTACTTC. V usage is TRBV5-1 and J usage is TRBJ2-5, with D unresolved. Trimming removed 4 bases at V and 2 bases at J, with 6 bases between. The CDR3 spans 12 residues. CDR1 SGHRS and CDR2 YFSETQ come from the germline V gene.

This chain links TRBV27 with TRBJ1-5, with unresolved D. Looked up from germline, CDR1 is MNHEY and CDR2 is SMNVEV (reference sequence). Deletions cut 6 bases from V and 5 bases from J, with 14 bases between. The CDR3 totals 14 residues. DNA of the CDR3: TGTGCCAGCAGGGGATCGGACGGATATCAGCCCCAGCATTTT. Amino acid sequence: CASRGSDGYQPQHF.